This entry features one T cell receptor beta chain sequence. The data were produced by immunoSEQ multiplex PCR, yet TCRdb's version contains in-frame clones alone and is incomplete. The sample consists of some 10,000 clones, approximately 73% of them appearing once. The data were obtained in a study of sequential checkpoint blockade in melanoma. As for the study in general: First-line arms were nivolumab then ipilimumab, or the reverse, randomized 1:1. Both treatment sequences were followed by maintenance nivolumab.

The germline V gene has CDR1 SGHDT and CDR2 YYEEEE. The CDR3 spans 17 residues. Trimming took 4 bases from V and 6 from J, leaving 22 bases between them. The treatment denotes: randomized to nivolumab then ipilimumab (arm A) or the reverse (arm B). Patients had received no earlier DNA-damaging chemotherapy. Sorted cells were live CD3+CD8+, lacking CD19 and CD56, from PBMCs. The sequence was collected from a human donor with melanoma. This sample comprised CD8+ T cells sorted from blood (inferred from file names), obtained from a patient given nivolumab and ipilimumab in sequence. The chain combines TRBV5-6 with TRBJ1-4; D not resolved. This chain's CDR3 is CASSLGGGGREDEKLFF. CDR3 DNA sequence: TGTGCCAGCAGCCTGGGAGGTGGAGGGAGAGAGGATGAAAAACTGTTTTTT.